This section outlines one T cell receptor (beta chain) sequence together with its context. Its antigen is undetermined. This record belongs to a study of cytomegalovirus exposure and HLA in healthy donors. Study as a whole: A data release that came early held tens of millions of unique TCRs from HLA-typed donors. Clustering assigned 81% of the roughly 430 genotyped donors to the Caucasian-associated ancestry cluster. General study findings and limits: Earlier analysis looked at TCR beta V segments, and most were productive about 90% or about 30% of the time. Later analysis identified around 15,000 TCR beta sequences associated with HLA alleles, using a false discovery rate threshold of 0.05.

The PCR ran on 60 Vbeta and 13 Jbeta primers. Data came from immunoSEQ multiplex PCR; TCRdb stores just in-frame clones and leaves some out. The profile shows over 150,000 clones, approximately 69% of them singletons. This CDR3 is built from 15 residues. Germline CDR1 SEHNR, CDR2 FQNEAQ (reference sequence). The V gene end was trimmed by 5 bases and the J gene end by 0 bases; junction bases not matched to a gene: 6. The chain links TRBV7-9 to TRBJ1-1, with 7 bases that match TRBD1. The source of this sequence is a man aged 25 to 40 in good health and CMV-seronegative. Sequencing was done on a sample of PBMCs. The CDR3: CASSPQTGMNTEAFF. CDR3 nucleotide sequence: TGTGCCAGCAGCCCCCAGACAGGGATGAACACTGAAGCTTTCTTT.